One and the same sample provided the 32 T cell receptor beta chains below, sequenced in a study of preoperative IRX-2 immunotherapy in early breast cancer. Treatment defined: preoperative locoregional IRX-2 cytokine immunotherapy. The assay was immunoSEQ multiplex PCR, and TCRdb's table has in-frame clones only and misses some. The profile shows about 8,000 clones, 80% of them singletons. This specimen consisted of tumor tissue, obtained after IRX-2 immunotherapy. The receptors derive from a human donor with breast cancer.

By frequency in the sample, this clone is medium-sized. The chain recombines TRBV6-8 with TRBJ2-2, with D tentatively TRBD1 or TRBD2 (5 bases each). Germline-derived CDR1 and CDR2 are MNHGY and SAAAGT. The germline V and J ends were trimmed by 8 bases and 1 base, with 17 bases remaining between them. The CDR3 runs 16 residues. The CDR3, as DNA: TGTGCCAGCGCCAGAGGGGTGCCGGGGAACACCGGGGAGCTGTTTTTT. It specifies CASARGVPGNTGELFF.

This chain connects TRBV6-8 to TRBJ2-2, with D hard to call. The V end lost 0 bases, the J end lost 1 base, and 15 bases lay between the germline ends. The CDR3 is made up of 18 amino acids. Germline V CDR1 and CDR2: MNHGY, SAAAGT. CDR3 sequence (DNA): TGTGCCAGCAGTTACTCGAGGCTAGGCCGACTGAACACCGGGGAGCTGTTTTTT. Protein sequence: CASSYSRLGRLNTGELFF.

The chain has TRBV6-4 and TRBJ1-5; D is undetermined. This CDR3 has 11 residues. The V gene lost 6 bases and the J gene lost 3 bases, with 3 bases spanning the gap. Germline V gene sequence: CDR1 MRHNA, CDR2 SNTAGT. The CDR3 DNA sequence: TGTGCCAGCAGCTCCAATCAGCCCCAGCATTTT. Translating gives CASSSNQPQHF.

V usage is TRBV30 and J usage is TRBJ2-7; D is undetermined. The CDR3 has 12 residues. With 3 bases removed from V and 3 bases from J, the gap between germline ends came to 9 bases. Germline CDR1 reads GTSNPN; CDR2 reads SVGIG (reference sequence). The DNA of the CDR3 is TGTGCCTGGAGGGGGAAGATCTACGAGCAGTACTTC. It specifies CAWRGKIYEQYF.

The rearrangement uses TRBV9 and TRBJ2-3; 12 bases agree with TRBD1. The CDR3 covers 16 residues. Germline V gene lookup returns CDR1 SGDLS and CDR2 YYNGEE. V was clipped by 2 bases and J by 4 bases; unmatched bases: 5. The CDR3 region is CASSVHGTGGADTQYF. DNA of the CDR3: TGTGCCAGCAGCGTGCACGGGACAGGGGGCGCAGATACGCAGTATTTT.

The CDR3 region is CASTRRTGQNQPQHF. The CDR3, as DNA: TGTGCCAGCACCAGAAGGACAGGTCAAAATCAGCCCCAGCATTTT. The J gene is TRBJ1-5, the V gene TRBV6-8; 7 bases line up with TRBD1. From germline, CDR1 is MNHGY and CDR2 SAAAGT. The trim removed 7 bases at V and 4 bases at J, leaving 10 bases unmatched. The CDR3 runs to 15 residues.

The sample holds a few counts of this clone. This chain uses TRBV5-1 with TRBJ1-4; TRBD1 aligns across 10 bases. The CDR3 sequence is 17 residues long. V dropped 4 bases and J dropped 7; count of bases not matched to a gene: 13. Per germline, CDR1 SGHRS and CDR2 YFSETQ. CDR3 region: CASSPAGTGVNGEKLFF. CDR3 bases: TGCGCCAGCAGCCCCGCCGGGACAGGGGTTAACGGTGAAAAACTGTTTTTT.

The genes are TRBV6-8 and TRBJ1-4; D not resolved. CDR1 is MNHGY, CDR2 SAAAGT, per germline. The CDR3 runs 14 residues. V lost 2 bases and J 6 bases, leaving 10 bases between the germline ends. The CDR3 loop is CASSYTWRDEKLFF. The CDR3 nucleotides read TGTGCCAGCAGTTACACGTGGCGGGATGAAAAACTGTTTTTT.

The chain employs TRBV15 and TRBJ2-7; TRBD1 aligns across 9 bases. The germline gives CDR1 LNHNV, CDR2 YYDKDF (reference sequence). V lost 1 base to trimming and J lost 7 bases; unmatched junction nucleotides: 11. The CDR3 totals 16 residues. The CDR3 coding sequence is TGTGCCACCAGCAGAGCAACCGGGACAGGGCAACGGGAGCAGTACTTC. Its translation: CATSRATGTGQREQYF.

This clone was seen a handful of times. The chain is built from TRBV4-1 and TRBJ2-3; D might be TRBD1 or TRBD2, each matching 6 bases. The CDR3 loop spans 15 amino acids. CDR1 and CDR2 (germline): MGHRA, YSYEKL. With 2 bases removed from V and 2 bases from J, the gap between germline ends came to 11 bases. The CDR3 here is CASSQRGDFTDTQYF. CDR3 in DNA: TGCGCCAGCAGCCAAAGGGGGGATTTCACAGATACGCAGTATTTT.

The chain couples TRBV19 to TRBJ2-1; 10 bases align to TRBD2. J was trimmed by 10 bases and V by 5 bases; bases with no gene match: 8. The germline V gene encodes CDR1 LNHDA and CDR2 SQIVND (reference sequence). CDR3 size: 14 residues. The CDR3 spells CASSYPSGGSEQFF. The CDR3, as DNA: TGTGCCAGTAGTTACCCTAGCGGGGGCAGCGAGCAGTTCTTC.

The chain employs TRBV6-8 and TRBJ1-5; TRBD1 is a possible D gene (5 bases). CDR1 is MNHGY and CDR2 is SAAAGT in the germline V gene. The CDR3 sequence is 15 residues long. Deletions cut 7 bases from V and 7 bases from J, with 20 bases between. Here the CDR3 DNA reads TGTGCCAGCATGCTACCCGGGGGTCTGGGGCAGCCCCAGCATTTT. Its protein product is CASMLPGGLGQPQHF.

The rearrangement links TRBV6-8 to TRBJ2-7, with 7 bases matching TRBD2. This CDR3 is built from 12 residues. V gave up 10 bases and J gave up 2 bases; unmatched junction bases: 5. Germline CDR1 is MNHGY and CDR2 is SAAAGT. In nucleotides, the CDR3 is TGTGCCATCAGGGCGGGGGCCTACGAGCAGTACTTC. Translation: CAIRAGAYEQYF.

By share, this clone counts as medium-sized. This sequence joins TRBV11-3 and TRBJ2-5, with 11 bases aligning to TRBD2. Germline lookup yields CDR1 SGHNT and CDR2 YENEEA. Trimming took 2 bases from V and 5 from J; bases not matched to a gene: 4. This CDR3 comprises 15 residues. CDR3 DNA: TGTGCCAGCAGCTTAACTAGCGGGGGAGACGAGACCCAGTACTTC. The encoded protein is CASSLTSGGDETQYF.

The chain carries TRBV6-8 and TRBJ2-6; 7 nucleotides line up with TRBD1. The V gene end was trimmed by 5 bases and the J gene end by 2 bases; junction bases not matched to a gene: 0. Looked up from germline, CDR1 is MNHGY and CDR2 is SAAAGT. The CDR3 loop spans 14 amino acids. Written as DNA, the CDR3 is TGTGCCAGCAGTGACAGGGCTGGGGCCAACGTCCTGACTTTC. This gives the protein CASSDRAGANVLTF.

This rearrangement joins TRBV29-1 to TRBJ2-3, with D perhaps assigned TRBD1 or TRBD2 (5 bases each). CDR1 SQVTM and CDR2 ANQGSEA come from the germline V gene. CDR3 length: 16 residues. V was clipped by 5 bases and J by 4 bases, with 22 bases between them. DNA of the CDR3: TGCAGCGTTACCGCCGGGGCCTCCGTCACGGCAGATACGCAGTATTTT. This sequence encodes CSVTAGASVTADTQYF.

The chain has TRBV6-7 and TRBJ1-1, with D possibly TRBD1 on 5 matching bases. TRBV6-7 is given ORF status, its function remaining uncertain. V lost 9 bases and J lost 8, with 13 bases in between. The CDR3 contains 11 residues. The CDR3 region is CASRQRGEAFF. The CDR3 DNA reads TGTGCCAGTCGACAGCGGGGAGAAGCTTTCTTT.

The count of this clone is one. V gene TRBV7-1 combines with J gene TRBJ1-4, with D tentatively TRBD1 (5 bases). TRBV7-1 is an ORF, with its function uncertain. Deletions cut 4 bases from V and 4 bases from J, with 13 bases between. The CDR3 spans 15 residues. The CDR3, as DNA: TGTGCCAGCAGCTTAGCGCGGGGACTTAATGAAAAACTGTTTTTT. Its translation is CASSLARGLNEKLFF.

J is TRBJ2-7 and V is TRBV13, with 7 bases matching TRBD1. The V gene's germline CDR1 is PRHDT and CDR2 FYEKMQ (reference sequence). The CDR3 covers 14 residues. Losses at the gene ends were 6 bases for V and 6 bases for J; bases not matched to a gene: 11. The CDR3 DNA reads TGTGCCAGCAGTTCGTGGACAGGCCTCCGCGAGCAGTACTTC. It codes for CASSSWTGLREQYF.

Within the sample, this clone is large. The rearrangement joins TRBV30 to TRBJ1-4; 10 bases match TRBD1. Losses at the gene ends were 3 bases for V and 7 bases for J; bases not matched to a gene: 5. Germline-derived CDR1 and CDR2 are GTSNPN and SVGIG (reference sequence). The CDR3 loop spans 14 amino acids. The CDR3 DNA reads TGTGCCTGGAGAGGACAGGGGGTTGGTGAAAAACTGTTTTTT. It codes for CAWRGQGVGEKLFF. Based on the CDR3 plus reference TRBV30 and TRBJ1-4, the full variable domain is SQTIHQWPATLVQPVGSPLSLECTVEGTSNPNLYWYRQAAGRGLQLLFYSVGIGQISSEVPQNLSASRPQDRQFILSSKKLLLSDSGFYLCAWRGQGVGEKLFFGSGTQLSVL.

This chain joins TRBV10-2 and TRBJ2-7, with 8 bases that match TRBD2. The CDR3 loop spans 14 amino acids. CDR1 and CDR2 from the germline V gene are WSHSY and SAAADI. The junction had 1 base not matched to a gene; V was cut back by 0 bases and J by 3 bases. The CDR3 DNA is TGCGCCAGCAGTGAGTCTAGCGGGGTCTACGAGCAGTACTTC. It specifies CASSESSGVYEQYF.

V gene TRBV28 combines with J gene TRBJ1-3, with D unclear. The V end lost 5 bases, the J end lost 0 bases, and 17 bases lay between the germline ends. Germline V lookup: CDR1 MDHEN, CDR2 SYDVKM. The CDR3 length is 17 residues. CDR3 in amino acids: CASSPRYFRFSGNTIYF. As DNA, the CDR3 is TGTGCCAGCAGTCCTAGATACTTCCGCTTCTCTGGAAACACCATATATTTT. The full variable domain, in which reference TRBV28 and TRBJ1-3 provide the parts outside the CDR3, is DVKVTQSSRYLVKRTGEKVFLECVQDMDHENMFWYRQDPGLGLRLIYFSYDVKMKEKGDIPEGYSVSREKKERFSLILESASTNQTSMYLCASSPRYFRFSGNTIYFGEGSWLTVV.

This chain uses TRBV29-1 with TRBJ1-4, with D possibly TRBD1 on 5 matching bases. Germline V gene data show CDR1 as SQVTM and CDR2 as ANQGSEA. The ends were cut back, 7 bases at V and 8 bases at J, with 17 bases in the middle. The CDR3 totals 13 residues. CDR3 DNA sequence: TGCAGCGCATCTGGGGGAGGAGGAGAAAAACTGTTTTTT. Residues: CSASGGGGEKLFF.

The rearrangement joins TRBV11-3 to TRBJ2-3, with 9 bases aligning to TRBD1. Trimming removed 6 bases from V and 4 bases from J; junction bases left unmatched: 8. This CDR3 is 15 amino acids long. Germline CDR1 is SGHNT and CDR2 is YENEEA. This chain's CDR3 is CASSTGQGRADTQYF. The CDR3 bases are TGTGCCAGCAGTACCGGACAGGGGAGGGCAGATACGCAGTATTTT.

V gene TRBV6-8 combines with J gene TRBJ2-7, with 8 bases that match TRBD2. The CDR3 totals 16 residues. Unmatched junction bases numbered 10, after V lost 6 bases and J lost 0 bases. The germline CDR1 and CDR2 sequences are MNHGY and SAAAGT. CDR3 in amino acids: CASRAGTRGFSYEQYF. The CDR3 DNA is TGTGCCAGCAGAGCCGGGACTAGAGGTTTCTCCTACGAGCAGTACTTC.

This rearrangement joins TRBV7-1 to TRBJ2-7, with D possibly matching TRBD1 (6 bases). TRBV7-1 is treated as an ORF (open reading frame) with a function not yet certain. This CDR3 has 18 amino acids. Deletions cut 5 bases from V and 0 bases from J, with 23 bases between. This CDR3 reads CASSPQGYSSLRSYEQYF. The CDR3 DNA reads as TGTGCCAGCAGCCCCCAGGGGTACAGTAGCTTGCGCTCCTACGAGCAGTACTTC.

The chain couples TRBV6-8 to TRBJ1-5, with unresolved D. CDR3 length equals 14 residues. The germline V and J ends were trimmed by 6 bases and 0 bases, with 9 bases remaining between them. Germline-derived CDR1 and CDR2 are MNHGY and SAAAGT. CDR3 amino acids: CASRQSYSNQPQHF. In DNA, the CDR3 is TGTGCCAGCAGACAGAGCTATAGCAATCAGCCCCAGCATTTT.

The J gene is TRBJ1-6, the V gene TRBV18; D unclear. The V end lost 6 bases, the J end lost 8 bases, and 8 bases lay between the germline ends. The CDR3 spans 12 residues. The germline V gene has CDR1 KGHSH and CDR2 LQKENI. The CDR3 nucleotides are TGTGCCAGCTCGCATGGCGATTCACCCCTCCACTTT. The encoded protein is CASSHGDSPLHF.

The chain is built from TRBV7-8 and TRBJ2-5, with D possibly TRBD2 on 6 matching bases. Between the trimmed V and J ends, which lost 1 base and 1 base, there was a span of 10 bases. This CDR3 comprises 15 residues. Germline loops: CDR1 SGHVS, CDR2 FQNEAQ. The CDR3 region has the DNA TGTGCCAGCAGCTTAGGGTATAGCGGCCAAGAGACCCAGTACTTC. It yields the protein CASSLGYSGQETQYF.

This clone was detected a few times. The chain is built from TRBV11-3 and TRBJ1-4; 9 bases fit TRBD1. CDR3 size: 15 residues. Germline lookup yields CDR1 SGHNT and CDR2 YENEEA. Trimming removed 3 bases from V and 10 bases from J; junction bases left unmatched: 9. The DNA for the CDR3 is TGTGCCAGCAGCTTGTCGCCGGACAGGGGAGGAAAACTGTTTTTT. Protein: CASSLSPDRGGKLFF.

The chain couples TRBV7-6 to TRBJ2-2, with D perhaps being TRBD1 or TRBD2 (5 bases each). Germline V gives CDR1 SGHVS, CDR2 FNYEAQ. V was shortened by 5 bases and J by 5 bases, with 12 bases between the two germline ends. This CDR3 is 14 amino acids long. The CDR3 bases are TGTGCCAGCAGCCCCGGGACGGCTACCGGGGAGCTGTTTTTT. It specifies CASSPGTATGELFF.

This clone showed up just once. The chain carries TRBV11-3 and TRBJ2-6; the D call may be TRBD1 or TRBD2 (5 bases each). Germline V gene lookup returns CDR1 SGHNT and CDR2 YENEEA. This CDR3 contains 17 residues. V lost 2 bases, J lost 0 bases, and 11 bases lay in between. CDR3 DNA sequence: TGTGCCAGCAGCTTATCCGGGACCGACTCTGGGGCCAACGTCCTGACTTTC. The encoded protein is CASSLSGTDSGANVLTF.